The 15 T cell receptor beta chains listed next were all sequenced from one sample in a study of shared clonotypes between healthy human individuals. TCRdb keeps only in-frame clones here, not all; method: immunoSEQ multiplex PCR. The sample shows roughly 2.4 million clones, nearly 97% of them seen only once. Sequencing was done on a sample of naive CD4+ T cells sorted from blood. Subset described: CD45RA+ positively selected. The receptors originated from a man between 18 and 29 years old in good health.

The V call is TRBV6-6, the J call TRBJ2-5; a weak D match, TRBD2 (6 bases). V was cut by 5 bases and J by 2 bases, with 15 bases left in between. From germline, CDR1 is MNHNY and CDR2 SVGAGI (reference sequence). The CDR3 sequence is 15 residues long. CDR3: CASSPSGHRQETQYF. CDR3 DNA sequence: TGTGCCAGCAGTCCGAGCGGGCACAGACAAGAGACCCAGTACTTC.

This rearrangement joins TRBV29-1 to TRBJ2-1; D might be TRBD2 (9 bases). CDR1 and CDR2 (germline): SQVTM, ANQGSEA. The CDR3 covers 19 residues. The germline V and J ends were trimmed by 5 bases and 1 base, with 27 bases remaining between them. The CDR3 nucleotides are TGCAGCGTTCTCCAGGGGGCTAGCGGGGCGTCGAGGTCCTACAATGAGCAGTTCTTC. This sequence encodes CSVLQGASGASRSYNEQFF.

The chain joins TRBV11-2 to TRBJ2-7, with 10 bases matching TRBD2. Germline values: CDR1 SGHAT, CDR2 FQNNGV. The CDR3 totals 15 residues. J was trimmed by 2 bases and V by 5 bases; bases with no gene match: 6. This CDR3 reads CASSILLAGAYEQYF. The CDR3, as DNA: TGTGCCAGCAGCATTCTTCTAGCGGGAGCCTACGAGCAGTACTTC. Complete variable domain (other parts from reference TRBV11-2 and TRBJ2-7): EAGVAQSPRYKIIEKRQSVAFWCNPISGHATLYWYQQILGQGPKLLIQFQNNGVVDDSQLPKDRFSAERLKGVDSTLKIQPAKLEDSAVYLCASSILLAGAYEQYFGPGTRLTVT.

V is TRBV28 and J is TRBJ2-3, with 9 bases identical to TRBD2. The CDR3 is made up of 15 amino acids. Losses at the gene ends were 2 bases for V and 5 bases for J; bases not matched to a gene: 5. Germline lookup yields CDR1 MDHEN and CDR2 SYDVKM. This CDR3 reads CASSLGRGGRDTQYF. For the CDR3, the DNA is TGTGCCAGCAGTTTAGGGCGGGGGGGCCGAGATACGCAGTATTTT.

A word on this clone: Different DNA sequences within this sample yield the same CDR3. The chain employs TRBV7-9 and TRBJ1-1; no firm D call. The CDR3 is made up of 13 amino acids. Germline V gene sequence: CDR1 SEHNR, CDR2 FQNEAQ (reference sequence). V was shortened by 7 bases and J by 0 bases, with 9 bases between the two germline ends. The CDR3 DNA is TGTGCCAGCAAGAGCCAGATGAACACTGAAGCTTTCTTT. Translating it yields CASKSQMNTEAFF.

The chain employs TRBV5-6 and TRBJ1-4; D is possibly TRBD1 (6 bases). Trimming left V 7 bases short and J 0 bases short, with 13 bases between. Germline loops: CDR1 SGHDT, CDR2 YYEEEE. This CDR3 has 15 amino acids. The CDR3, as DNA: TGTGCCAGCGCCCCGACAGGAGCAACTAATGAAAAACTGTTTTTT. Translation: CASAPTGATNEKLFF.

The rearrangement joins TRBV5-4 to TRBJ2-7; D possibly corresponds to TRBD2 (7 bases). Germline V gene data show CDR1 as SGHNT and CDR2 as YYREEE (reference sequence). V was trimmed by 3 bases and J by 6 bases, leaving 22 bases between them. This CDR3 spans 16 amino acids. The CDR3 loop reads CASSWGGQGSSGEQYF. In nucleotides, the CDR3 is TGTGCCAGCAGCTGGGGAGGGCAGGGGAGTTCGGGCGAGCAGTACTTC.

This sequence joins TRBV18 and TRBJ2-3; 7 bases are a match to TRBD2. The V gene's germline CDR1 is KGHSH and CDR2 LQKENI. CDR3 length: 14 amino acids. V gave up 1 base and J gave up 5 bases; unmatched junction bases: 3. The CDR3 spells CASSPRAGRDTQYF. The CDR3 DNA follows: TGTGCCAGCTCACCACGAGCGGGGAGAGATACGCAGTATTTT.

The gene calls are TRBV2 and TRBJ1-2, with D perhaps matching TRBD1 (5 bases). Germline-derived CDR1 and CDR2 are SNHLY and FYNNEI. The CDR3 consists of 14 residues. The V gene lost 6 bases and the J gene lost 0 bases, with 11 bases spanning the gap. The CDR3 loop reads CASSVEGTNYGYTF. CDR3 nucleotide sequence: TGTGCCAGCAGCGTAGAGGGGACTAACTATGGCTACACCTTC.

The chain links TRBV5-5 to TRBJ2-2, with 11 bases that match TRBD2. From germline, CDR1 is SGHKS and CDR2 YYEKEE (reference sequence). Losses at the gene ends were 2 bases for V and 4 bases for J; bases not matched to a gene: 4. This CDR3 has 16 amino acids. The CDR3 loop is CASSLTSGGPTGELFF. CDR3 nucleotides: TGTGCCAGCAGCTTAACTAGCGGGGGACCCACCGGGGAGCTGTTTTTT. Complete variable domain (other parts from reference TRBV5-5 and TRBJ2-2): DAGVTQSPTHLIKTRGQQVTLRCSPISGHKSVSWYQQVLGQGPQFIFQYYEKEERGRGNFPDRFSARQFPNYSSELNVNALLLGDSALYLCASSLTSGGPTGELFFGEGSRLTVL.

V usage is TRBV5-1 and J usage is TRBJ2-5; TRBD2 agrees at 8 bases. With 1 base clipped from V and 4 bases from J, the junction kept 3 bases outside the gene matches. Per germline, CDR1 SGHRS and CDR2 YFSETQ. CDR3 length: 14 amino acids. The CDR3 protein is CASSLQSGGETQYF. CDR3 bases: TGCGCCAGCAGCTTGCAGAGCGGGGGAGAGACCCAGTACTTC. Supplemented by reference TRBV5-1 and TRBJ2-5, the full variable domain reads KAGVTQTPRYLIKTRGQQVTLSCSPISGHRSVSWYQQTPGQGLQFLFEYFSETQRNKGNFPGRFSGRQFSNSRSEMNVSTLELGDSALYLCASSLQSGGETQYFGPGTRLLVL.

The chain recombines TRBV15 with TRBJ1-2; the match to TRBD1 covers 11 bases. CDR1 LNHNV and CDR2 YYDKDF come from the germline V gene (reference sequence). This CDR3 contains 18 residues. J lost 4 bases, V lost 1 base, and 11 bases had no gene match. The CDR3 reads CATSRGSGQGAIGYGYTF. CDR3 in DNA: TGTGCCACCAGCAGAGGAAGCGGACAGGGGGCCATTGGCTATGGCTACACCTTC.

The chain is built from TRBV9 and TRBJ2-3, with TRBD1 matching over 7 bases. In germline, CDR1 is SGDLS, CDR2 YYNGEE. With V trimmed by 3 bases and J by 2 bases, 6 bases remained unmatched. CDR3 size: 15 residues. In DNA form, the CDR3 reads TGTGCCAGCAGCGCGAGGGGGCTAATCACAGATACGCAGTATTTT. Protein: CASSARGLITDTQYF.

J is TRBJ2-7 and V is TRBV28; 8 bases are shared with TRBD1. V was clipped by 5 bases and J by 6 bases; unmatched bases: 12. In germline, CDR1 is MDHEN, CDR2 SYDVKM. CDR3 length: 15 amino acids. In DNA, the CDR3 is TGTGCCAGCAGTATCGGTGACAGGGGCGCCCGCGAGCAGTACTTC. Translation: CASSIGDRGAREQYF.

This chain uses TRBV6-4 with TRBJ2-7; tentative D call: TRBD2 (5 bases). This CDR3 has 15 residues. CDR1 MRHNA and CDR2 SNTAGT come from the germline V gene. Trimming took off 5 bases at V and 2 bases at J, with 16 bases between the two ends. CDR3 amino acids: CASSKENRGPYEQYF. DNA of the CDR3: TGTGCCAGCAGTAAGGAGAACAGAGGGCCCTACGAGCAGTACTTC.